This T cell receptor (beta chain) was recorded in a study of naive and memory T cell subsets. An equimolar mix of two oligonucleotides served as the beta constant-region primer for TRBC1 and TRBC2. TCRdb re-called the UMI-ligation and nested PCR reads with MiXCR, one entry per CDR3 protein. The sample holds under 35,000 distinct CDR3 sequences, about 10% seen once. Whole-study results and caveats: RNA-based TCR counts may shift with T cell activation and differentiation.

As to this clonotype: Its target is unknown.

CDR1 is DFQATT and CDR2 is SNEGSKA in the germline V gene (reference sequence). There are 13 residues in the CDR3. With V trimmed by 6 bases and J by 1 base, 5 bases remained unmatched. CD45RA-CD27- cells were effector memory; CD45RA+CD27- cells were EMRA. The sequencing input was effector memory CD4+ T cells from blood. Subset of the sample: effector memory, CD45RA- CD27-. V is TRBV20-1 and J is TRBJ2-7, with TRBD1 matching over 8 bases. This receptor was identified in a human donor in good health. The CDR3, as DNA: TGCAGTGCCTCGGACAGGGTTTCCTACGAGCAGTACTTC. Its protein product is CSASDRVSYEQYF.